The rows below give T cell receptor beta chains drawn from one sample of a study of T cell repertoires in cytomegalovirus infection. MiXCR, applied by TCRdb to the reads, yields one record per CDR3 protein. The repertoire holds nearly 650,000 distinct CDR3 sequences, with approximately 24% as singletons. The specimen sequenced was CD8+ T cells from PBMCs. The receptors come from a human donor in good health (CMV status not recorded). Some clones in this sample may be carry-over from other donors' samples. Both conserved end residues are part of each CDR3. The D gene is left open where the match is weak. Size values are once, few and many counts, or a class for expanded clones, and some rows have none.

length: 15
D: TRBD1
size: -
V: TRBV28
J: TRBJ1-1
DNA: TGTGCCAACAGAGAGACAGGGCTAATGAACACTGAAGCTTTCTTT
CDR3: CANRETGLMNTEAFF

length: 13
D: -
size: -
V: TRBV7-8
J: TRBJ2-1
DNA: TGCGCCAGCAGCCCGACAAGGATCGATGAGCAGTTCTTC
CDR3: CASSPTRIDEQFF

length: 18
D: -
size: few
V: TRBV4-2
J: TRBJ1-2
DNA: TGTGCCAGCAGCCAAGATCCCGTCGCCACTGCCGGTGATTATGGCTACACCTTC
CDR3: CASSQDPVATAGDYGYTF

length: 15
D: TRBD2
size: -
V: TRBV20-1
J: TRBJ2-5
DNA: TGCAGTGCTACAGGACTAGCGGGGGGCCAAGAGACCCAGTACTTC
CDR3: CSATGLAGGQETQYF

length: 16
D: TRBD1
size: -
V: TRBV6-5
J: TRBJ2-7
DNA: TGTGCCAGCAGTTATTACGCGGGACAGGGGGCCTACGAGCAGTACTTC
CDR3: CASSYYAGQGAYEQYF

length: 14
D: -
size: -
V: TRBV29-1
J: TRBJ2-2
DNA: TGCAGCGTTCTACAGCGTTCGAGCACCGGGGAGCTGTTTTTT
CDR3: CSVLQRSSTGELFF

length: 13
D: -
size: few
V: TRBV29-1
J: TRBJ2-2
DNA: TGCAGCGCCGTGAGGGATCCCCCCGGGGAGCTGTTTTTT
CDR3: CSAVRDPPGELFF

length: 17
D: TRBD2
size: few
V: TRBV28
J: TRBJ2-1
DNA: TGTGCCAGCAGTTCCGGGGGGGGCACGCCTCCCCGGGGTGAGCAGTTCTTC
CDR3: CASSSGGGTPPRGEQFF

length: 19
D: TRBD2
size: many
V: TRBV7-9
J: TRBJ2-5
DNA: TGTGCCAGCAGAACCGACTTTGCGGGGGGATGGCCGCGGCAAGAGACCCAGTACTTC
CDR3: CASRTDFAGGWPRQETQYF

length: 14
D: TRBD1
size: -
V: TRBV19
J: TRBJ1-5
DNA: TGTGCCAGTAGAGGACAGGCGATTTATCGGCCCCAGCATTTT
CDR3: CASRGQAIYRPQHF

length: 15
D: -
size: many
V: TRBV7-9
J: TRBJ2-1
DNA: TGTGCCAGCAGCTTAGAAGGGGGAACCTACAATGAGCAGTTCTTC
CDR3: CASSLEGGTYNEQFF

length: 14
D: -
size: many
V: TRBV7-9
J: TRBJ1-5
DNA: TGTGCCAGCAACTTTGAGGCCAGCAATCAGCCCCAGCATTTT
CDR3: CASNFEASNQPQHF

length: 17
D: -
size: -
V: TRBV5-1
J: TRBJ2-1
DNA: TGCGCCAGCAGCCCGAGTGGTTCAGGGGCCTTCTACAATGAGCAGTTCTTC
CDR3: CASSPSGSGAFYNEQFF

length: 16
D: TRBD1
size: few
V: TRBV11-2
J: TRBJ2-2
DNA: TGTGCCAGCAGCCACCCCGGACAGGGTAGTACCGGGGAGCTGTTTTTT
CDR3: CASSHPGQGSTGELFF

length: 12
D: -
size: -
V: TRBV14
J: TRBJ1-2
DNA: TGTGCCAGCAGCTCAAGGCCCCCCAAGGAGACCTTC
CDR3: CASSSRPPKETF

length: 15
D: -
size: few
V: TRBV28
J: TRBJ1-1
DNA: TGTGCCAGCACCTTGGTCGGGGGGCGGCTTACTGAAGCTTTCTTT
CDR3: CASTLVGGRLTEAFF

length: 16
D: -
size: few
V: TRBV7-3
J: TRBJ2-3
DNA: TGTGCCAGCAGTCCATGGCGGCGGGATATGTCAGATACGCAGTATTTT
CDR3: CASSPWRRDMSDTQYF

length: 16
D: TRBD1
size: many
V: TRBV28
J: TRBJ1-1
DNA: TGTGCCAGCAGGAGGGAGACAGGGGGCATCGACACTGAAGCTTTCTTT
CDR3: CASRRETGGIDTEAFF

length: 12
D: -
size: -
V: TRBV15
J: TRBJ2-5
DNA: TGTGCCACCAGCAGAATTCTGAAGACCCAGTACTTC
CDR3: CATSRILKTQYF

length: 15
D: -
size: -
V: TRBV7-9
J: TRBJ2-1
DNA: TGTGCCAGCAGCTTAGCACCTCTAATAGTCTATGAGCAGTTCTTC
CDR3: CASSLAPLIVYEQFF

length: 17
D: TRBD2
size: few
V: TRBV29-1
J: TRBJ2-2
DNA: TGCAGCATTTTGGGACATACTAGCGGGGGGGCTGCCGGGGAGCTGTTTTTT
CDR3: CSILGHTSGGAAGELFF

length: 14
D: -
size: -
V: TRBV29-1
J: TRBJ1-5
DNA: TGCAGCGTTGGGGGGGGGACGGCCAATCAGCCCCAGCATTTT
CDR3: CSVGGGTANQPQHF

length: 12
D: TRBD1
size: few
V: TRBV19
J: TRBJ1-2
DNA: TGTGCCAGTCAACAGGGGGCAATTGGCTACACCTTC
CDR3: CASQQGAIGYTF

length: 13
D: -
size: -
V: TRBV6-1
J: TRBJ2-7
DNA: TGTGCCAGCAGTGAACGGAGTCCCTACGAGCAGTACTTC
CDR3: CASSERSPYEQYF

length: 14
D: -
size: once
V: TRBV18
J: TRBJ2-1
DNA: TGTGCCAGCTCACCGGGGCCTCCTGGGTCTGAGCAGTTCTTC
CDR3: CASSPGPPGSEQFF

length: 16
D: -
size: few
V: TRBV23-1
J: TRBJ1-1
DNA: TGCGCCAGCAGTCAAGAACCAGGGGATGGCGACACTGAAGCTTTCTTT
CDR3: CASSQEPGDGDTEAFF

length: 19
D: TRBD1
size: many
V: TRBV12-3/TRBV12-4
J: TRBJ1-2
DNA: TGTGCCAGCAGTCCACTAAAAACCGGGACAGGCAAAGGAGGTTATGGCTACACCTTC
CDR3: CASSPLKTGTGKGGYGYTF

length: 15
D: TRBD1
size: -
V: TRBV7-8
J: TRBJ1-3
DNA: TGTGTCAGCAGCTATCGGCAGGGGGCTGGAAACACCATATATTTT
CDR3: CVSSYRQGAGNTIYF

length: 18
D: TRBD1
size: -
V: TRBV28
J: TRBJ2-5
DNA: TGTGCCAGCAGCCGTCGGGGTAACCGTGACAGGGATCAAGAGACCCAGTACTTC
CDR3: CASSRRGNRDRDQETQYF

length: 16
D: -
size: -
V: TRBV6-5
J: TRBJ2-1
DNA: TGTGCCAGCAGATCGGGAGTCAGACTCTCCTACAATGAGCAGTTCTTC
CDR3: CASRSGVRLSYNEQFF

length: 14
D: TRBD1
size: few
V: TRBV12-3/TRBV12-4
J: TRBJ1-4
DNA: TGTGCCAGCAGCCGAGGGACAGGGAAGGAAAAACTGTTTTTT
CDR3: CASSRGTGKEKLFF

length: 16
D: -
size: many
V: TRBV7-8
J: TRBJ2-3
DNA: TGTGCCAGCAGCTTAAGGGACCGATCCCCTCCAGATACGCAGTATTTT
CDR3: CASSLRDRSPPDTQYF

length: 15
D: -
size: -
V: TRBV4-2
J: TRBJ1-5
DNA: TGTGCCAGCAGCCCGAGGTTTTCTAGCAATCAGCCCCAGCATTTT
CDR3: CASSPRFSSNQPQHF

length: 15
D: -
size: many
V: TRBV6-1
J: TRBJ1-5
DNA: TGTGCCAGCGCCAGGGACCGCCAAGGCAATCAGCCCCAGCATTTT
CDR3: CASARDRQGNQPQHF

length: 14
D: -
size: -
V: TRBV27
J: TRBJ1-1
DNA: TGTGCCAGCTCTTACAAATGGGGACGGACTGAAGCTTTCTTT
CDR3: CASSYKWGRTEAFF

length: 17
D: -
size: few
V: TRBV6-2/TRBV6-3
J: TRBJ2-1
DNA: TGTGCCAGCAGTTACCCGCCCTGGAGGGGGGAGTATGGGGGAGAGTTCTTC
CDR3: CASSYPPWRGEYGGEFF

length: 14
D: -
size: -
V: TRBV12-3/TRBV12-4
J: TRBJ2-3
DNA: TGTGCCAGCAGACACCCGAGGGAGACAGATACGCAGTATTTT
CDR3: CASRHPRETDTQYF

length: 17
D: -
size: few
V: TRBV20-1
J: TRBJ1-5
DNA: TGCAGTGCTAGAGACAGGTCGCGGGATTATAGCAATCAGCCCCAGCATTTT
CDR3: CSARDRSRDYSNQPQHF